The 25 T cell receptor beta chains reported below all come from one sample, sequenced in a study of blood T cells in healthy people across ages (dated by TCRdb to between 2015 and 2017). To prepare the library, 5' RACE was applied. Sequenced using an Illumina HiSeq 2500. The second PCR ran for roughly 7 to 12 cycles and used a J-beta primer mix along with a sample-barcoded 5' primer. TCRdb cleaned the public reads at Q25 with fastp, built clones with MiXCR and kept in-frame beta chains. Every distinct CDR3 protein forms one entry, paired with its most common genes and DNA. Across this sample there are under 2,000,000 distinct CDR3 sequences, with around 48% seen only once. The top ten constitute approximately 2% of the sample. Source material: blood. These receptors were taken from a woman in her thirties or forties in good health.

A word on this clonotype: The DNA is left out, because the CDR3 cannot be placed on it with certainty; the CDR3 is given as TCRdb lists it. The genes are TRBV28 and TRBJ2-5; the tabulated D call, TRBD1, remains unverified against the DNA. In germline, CDR1 is MDHEN, CDR2 SYDVKM. The CDR3 is 17 residues long, ends included. CDR3 protein: CASSSSPLGLGEETQYF.

The CDR3 DNA reads as TGTGCCAGCAGCTTGCGGGACAGTATCTGGCTCTACAATGAGCAGTTCTTC. It is translated as CASSLRDSIWLYNEQFF. The chain combines TRBV7-9 with TRBJ2-1, with D perhaps matching TRBD1 (7 bases). CDR1 and CDR2 from the germline V gene are SEHNR and FQNEAQ (reference sequence). Trimming cost V 3 bases and J 3 bases, with 18 bases left between them. The CDR3 loop spans 17 amino acids.

The CDR3 is CASSQGWTQQDTQYF. The CDR3, as DNA: TGTGCCAGCAGCCAAGGGTGGACCCAACAAGATACGCAGTATTTT. The chain carries TRBV3-1 and TRBJ2-3; D ambiguous. The CDR3 is made up of 15 amino acids. V lost 1 base, J lost 5 bases, and 13 bases lay in between. Germline values: CDR1 LGHDT, CDR2 YNNKEL (reference sequence).

The gene calls are TRBV20-1 and TRBJ2-7; TRBD1 matches at 11 bases. With V trimmed by 5 bases and J by 7 bases, 16 bases remained unmatched. This CDR3 is built from 16 residues. Germline CDR1 DFQATT, CDR2 SNEGSKA (reference sequence). The CDR3 here is CSALGTGGVSYNEQYF. CDR3 bases: TGCAGTGCTCTCGGGACAGGGGGGGTTTCCTACAATGAGCAGTACTTC.

This clonotype was seen more than once but under ten times. V usage is TRBV10-3 and J usage is TRBJ2-4; 9 bases are shared with TRBD2. V lost 3 bases and J lost 9; bases outside the gene matches: 6. Germline CDR1 is ENHRY and CDR2 is SYGVKD. CDR3 length: 14 residues. CDR3 residues: CAISDSAGGGIQYF. DNA of the CDR3: TGTGCCATCAGTGATTCAGCGGGGGGTGGCATTCAGTACTTC.

This clonotype was observed a few times. V and J are TRBV11-2 and TRBJ2-7; D ambiguous. CDR3 length equals 12 residues. Germline V gene data show CDR1 as SGHAT and CDR2 as FQNNGV. The V gene lost 4 bases and the J gene lost 4 bases, with 8 bases spanning the gap. The CDR3 reads CASSSKGYEQYF. The CDR3 coding sequence is TGTGCCAGCAGCTCGAAGGGTTACGAGCAGTACTTC.

This chain uses TRBV27 with TRBJ2-7; 7 bases agree with TRBD1. The CDR3 consists of 16 residues. V shed 2 bases, J shed 2 bases, and the junction held 9 bases outside the gene matches. Germline values: CDR1 MNHEY, CDR2 SMNVEV (reference sequence). The CDR3 spells CASSLRVEGTAYEQYF. The CDR3 DNA is TGTGCCAGCAGTTTAAGGGTTGAAGGGACAGCCTACGAGCAGTACTTC.

This clonotype occurred many times. The chain has TRBV20-1 and TRBJ1-2; 7 nucleotides agree with TRBD1. With V trimmed by 6 bases and J by 12 bases, 16 bases remained unmatched. Germline V CDR1 and CDR2: DFQATT, SNEGSKA (reference sequence). There are 13 residues in the CDR3. The chain's CDR3 is CSASSWQGGSDTF. The CDR3 nucleotides are TGCAGTGCCTCGAGTTGGCAGGGGGGATCGGACACCTTC.

V gene TRBV4-3 combines with J gene TRBJ2-1; 7 bases map to TRBD2. The CDR3 is 18 amino acids. Germline loops: CDR1 LGHNA, CDR2 YSLEER. After removal of 0 bases from V and 4 bases from J, the junction contained 12 bases not matched to a gene. CDR3 loop: CASSQDLGPGGGYNEQFF. CDR3 sequence (DNA): TGCGCCAGCAGCCAAGATCTTGGGCCCGGGGGAGGGTACAATGAGCAGTTCTTC.

The V call is TRBV20-1, the J call TRBJ1-5; TRBD1 might be the D (6 bases). The CDR3 runs 14 residues. Germline V CDR1 and CDR2: DFQATT, SNEGSKA (reference sequence). V was shortened by 0 bases and J by 14 bases, with 20 bases between the two germline ends. This CDR3 is CSARDPRGGSDEHF. The CDR3 bases are TGCAGTGCTAGAGATCCGCGGGGGGGCAGCGACGAGCATTTT.

The gene calls are TRBV20-1 and TRBJ2-4, with 8 bases lining up with TRBD2. Trimming took 4 bases from V and 3 from J; bases not matched to a gene: 8. CDR1 is DFQATT and CDR2 is SNEGSKA in the germline V gene (reference sequence). CDR3 length: 15 amino acids. CDR3 sequence reads: CSAIRAGGGKNIQYF. Written as DNA, the CDR3 is TGCAGTGCTATCCGTGCGGGGGGAGGCAAAAACATTCAGTACTTC.

The chain recombines TRBV5-1 with TRBJ1-6, with D unresolved. The CDR3 has 16 amino acids. CDR1 is SGHRS, CDR2 YFSETQ, per germline. The germline V and J ends were trimmed by 0 bases and 7 bases, with 14 bases remaining between them. CDR3 sequence reads: CASSLEDPAKNSPLHF. The CDR3 DNA follows: TGCGCCAGCAGCTTGGAGGACCCCGCTAAAAATTCACCCCTCCACTTT.

The chain has TRBV27 and TRBJ1-5; D is undetermined. CDR1 and CDR2 (germline): MNHEY, SMNVEV (reference sequence). V dropped 6 bases and J dropped 0 bases, with 12 bases sitting between them. The CDR3 spans 15 residues. In DNA, the CDR3 is TGTGCCAGCAGCCCCTACGTTGGTAGCAATCAGCCCCAGCATTTT. This encodes CASSPYVGSNQPQHF.

V gene TRBV7-6 combines with J gene TRBJ1-2; possibly TRBD1 for D (6 bases). The V end lost 1 base, the J end lost 7 bases, and 13 bases lay between the germline ends. CDR3 size: 14 residues. In germline, CDR1 is SGHVS, CDR2 FNYEAQ. In nucleotides, the CDR3 is TGTGCCAGCAGCTTAGGGGCAGGGGATGTTGGCTACACCTTC. Encoded protein: CASSLGAGDVGYTF.

In its sample, this clonotype was seen a few times. J is TRBJ2-3 and V is TRBV6-5; D remains unclear. The CDR3 totals 15 residues. V was trimmed by 0 bases and J by 0 bases, leaving 7 bases between them. Per germline, CDR1 MNHEY and CDR2 SVGAGI. The DNA of the CDR3 is TGTGCCAGCAGTTACTCGACGGCTAGCACAGATACGCAGTATTTT. Translating it yields CASSYSTASTDTQYF.

The genes are TRBV25-1 and TRBJ1-2, with unresolved D. This CDR3 comprises 14 residues. CDR1 MGHDK and CDR2 SYGVNS come from the germline V gene. V was trimmed by 2 bases and J by 5 bases, leaving 12 bases between them. CDR3 nucleotides: TGTGCCAGCAGTGAACGCGAGGACTGGTATGGCTACACCTTC. Translation gives CASSEREDWYGYTF.

This clonotype was seen more than once but under ten times. A junction boundary mismatches the germline segment, possibly from a read error. J is TRBJ1-6 and V is TRBV7-3, with D possibly matching TRBD1 (6 bases). The CDR3 covers 15 residues. Per the germline V gene, CDR1 is SGHTA and CDR2 is FQGTGA. For the CDR3, the DNA is TGTGCCAGCAGCCCCGGGGGGCGCAAGGGTTCACCTCTCCACTTT. This gives the protein CASSPGGRKGSPLHF.

The chain joins TRBV9 to TRBJ1-1; 11 bases align to TRBD1. CDR1 is SGDLS and CDR2 is YYNGEE in the germline V gene. The CDR3 is made up of 16 amino acids. V was clipped by 0 bases and J by 3 bases; unmatched bases: 4. The CDR3 DNA is TGTGCCAGCAGCGTAGATGGACAGGGGGCTCACACTGAAGCTTTCTTT. It yields the protein CASSVDGQGAHTEAFF.

J is TRBJ1-2 and V is TRBV20-1, with D hard to call. V lost 3 bases, J lost 8 bases, and 10 bases lay in between. The CDR3 has 11 residues. Germline V gives CDR1 DFQATT, CDR2 SNEGSKA (reference sequence). CDR3 sequence reads: CSASHQNGYTF. The CDR3 DNA follows: TGCAGTGCTAGTCACCAGAACGGCTACACCTTC.

V is TRBV28 and J is TRBJ2-7; a weak D match, TRBD1 (6 bases). V was trimmed by 4 bases and J by 2 bases, leaving 15 bases between them. Germline V gene sequence: CDR1 MDHEN, CDR2 SYDVKM. CDR3 length equals 15 residues. In DNA, the CDR3 is TGTGCCAGCAGTTCCACAGCGACAGGACCCTACGAGCAGTACTTC. As protein: CASSSTATGPYEQYF.

This clonotype appeared a few times. The gene calls are TRBV7-2 and TRBJ2-5, with a weak D call TRBD2 (6 bases). The V end lost 4 bases, the J end lost 2 bases, and 11 bases lay between the germline ends. This CDR3 spans 14 amino acids. Per the germline V gene, CDR1 is SGHTA and CDR2 is FQGNSA. In DNA, the CDR3 is TGTGCCAGCAGCTCCACCGGGAGACAAGAGACCCAGTACTTC. Translated: CASSSTGRQETQYF.

This clonotype was recorded once. The V and J genes are TRBV4-3 and TRBJ2-6; D not certain. The CDR3 runs to 18 residues. CDR1 is LGHNA, CDR2 YSLEER, per germline. Trimming took 0 bases from V and 0 from J, leaving 12 bases between them. The CDR3 DNA follows: TGCGCCAGCAGCCAAGATTCCGGACCCTCCTCTGGGGCCAACGTCCTGACTTTC. Translating gives CASSQDSGPSSGANVLTF.

The chain combines TRBV7-2 with TRBJ2-2, with D possibly being TRBD1 or TRBD2 (6 bases each). V lost 3 bases and J 6 bases, leaving 14 bases between the germline ends. The CDR3 has 15 residues. Germline CDR1 reads SGHTA; CDR2 reads FQGNSA. The CDR3 nucleotides read TGTGCCAGCAGCTTGATCGGGGGCATGCCCGGGGAGCTGTTTTTT. Protein: CASSLIGGMPGELFF.

In DNA form, the CDR3 reads TGTGCCAGCAGGCAGGGACTGCCGTTCTACGAGCAGTACTTC. Its protein product is CASRQGLPFYEQYF. The chain couples TRBV6-6 to TRBJ2-5, with TRBD2 as a possible D gene (6 bases). The J call may be faulty, since TRBJ2-7 better matches the DNA end. Germline assignment: CDR1 MNHNY and CDR2 SVGAGI (reference sequence). This CDR3 comprises 14 residues.

This clonotype was seen once. The V gene is TRBV20-1, the J gene TRBJ1-1, with D unclear. Germline V gene lookup returns CDR1 DFQATT and CDR2 SNEGSKA (reference sequence). Trimming left V 0 bases short and J 1 base short, with 12 bases between. The CDR3 is 15 residues long. The CDR3 loop reads CSAREGGTQNTEAFF. Here the CDR3 DNA reads TGCAGTGCTAGAGAAGGAGGAACCCAGAACACTGAAGCTTTCTTT.